A selection of T cell receptor beta chains follows, all from one sample in a study of molecular identifiers for immune sequencing clone quantification. TCRdb called the PCR reads again in MiXCR, with one record for every CDR3 protein. The sample lists 600,000 to 650,000 distinct CDR3 sequences; 20% were seen once. The specimen was naive CD8+ T cells from blood, with Jurkat cell RNA spiked in. The source is a human donor in good health. Some libraries in this study had Jurkat cell RNA spiked in. Both conserved end residues are part of each CDR3. A D gene is named only where the DNA matches it firmly. Expanded clones are given a class, and other clones once, few, many or no size at all.

v_gene	j_gene	d_gene	abundance	CDR3nt	CDR3aa
TRBV7-2	TRBJ2-1	TRBD2	few	TGTGCCAGCAGCCCCGGGGCCAGCGGGGATGAGCAGTTCTTC	CASSPGASGDEQFF
TRBV6-5	TRBJ1-2	TRBD1	many	TGTGCCAGCAGTCCGGATCAGGGGGGCGGCTACACCTTC	CASSPDQGGGYTF
TRBV5-1	TRBJ2-1	-	many	TGCGCCAGCACCCCGGAGGGGCGCAAAGAAAATGAGCAGTTCTTC	CASTPEGRKENEQFF
TRBV19	TRBJ1-6	-	-	TGTGCCAGTAGTATGACAGCAAGCTACTATAATTCACCCCTCCACTTT	CASSMTASYYNSPLHF
TRBV15	TRBJ1-2	-	-	TGTGCCACCAGCAGTTGGGGGGAGACCCGAAACTATGGCTACACCTTC	CATSSWGETRNYGYTF
TRBV30	TRBJ2-5	-	many	TGTGCCTGGAGGTTGGGCACCCCGGGGACCCAGTACTTC	CAWRLGTPGTQYF
TRBV7-9	TRBJ2-1	-	many	TGTGCCAGCAGCTTAGCCGAGAGCTCCTACAATGAGCAGTTCTTC	CASSLAESSYNEQFF
TRBV27	TRBJ2-1	-	few	TGTGCCAGCAGTTTCTTTTCCCCAAACAATGAGCAGTTCTTC	CASSFFSPNNEQFF
TRBV7-9	TRBJ1-1	-	many	TGTGCCAGCAGCTTAGCGCAGGGGATGAACACTGAAGCTTTCTTT	CASSLAQGMNTEAFF
TRBV28	TRBJ2-7	-	many	TGTGCCAGCACCACGAACCCTCTCAATCGGGAGCAGTACTTC	CASTTNPLNREQYF